The 3 T cell receptor beta chains below all came from one sample that was sequenced in a study of blood T cells in healthy people across ages. Sample-barcoded 5' priming and a J-beta primer mix drove a second PCR of roughly 6 to 12 cycles. TCRdb passed the 5' RACE reads through MiXCR, listing each CDR3 protein once. Of 1.5 million to 2 million distinct CDR3 sequences in the sample, around 50% were seen once. The sample comprised blood. The receptor source for this set is a middle-aged woman in good health.

This clonotype was found a few times. V is TRBV9 and J is TRBJ2-3; tentative D call: TRBD2 (6 bases). The CDR3 runs to 16 residues. Deletions cut 2 bases from V and 2 bases from J, with 15 bases between. Germline V gene lookup returns CDR1 SGDLS and CDR2 YYNGEE. CDR3 loop: CASSVRVGGLTDTQYF. The CDR3 DNA sequence: TGTGCCAGCAGCGTGAGGGTGGGGGGACTCACAGATACGCAGTATTTT.

The rearrangement links TRBV9 to TRBJ2-5, with 8 bases that match TRBD2. Judging by the DNA end, TRBJ2-7 fits better; the J call may be wrong. The CDR3 covers 16 residues. Germline V CDR1 and CDR2: SGDLS, YYNGEE. The CDR3 loop is CASSVEGLAGGYEQYF. DNA for the CDR3: TGTGCCAGCAGCGTAGAGGGTTTGGCGGGGGGATACGAGCAGTACTTC.

The V gene is TRBV20-1, the J gene TRBJ2-5; 8 bases align to TRBD1. After removal of 8 bases from V and 1 base from J, the junction contained 9 bases not matched to a gene. The CDR3 sequence is 14 residues long. Germline CDR1 reads DFQATT; CDR2 reads SNEGSKA (reference sequence). The CDR3 DNA is TGCAGTCGCACGGGACAGGCGACCCAAGAGACCCAGTACTTC. It encodes CSRTGQATQETQYF.